This T cell receptor (beta chain) is drawn from a study of T-cell reconstitution after alpha-beta-depleted transplantation in children. CDR3 length: 18 amino acids. Germline assignment: CDR1 SNHLY and CDR2 FYNNEI. The V and J ends lost 5 bases and 9 bases, in that order; junction bases with no gene match: 13. Study-level findings and limits: Once a year had passed after transplant, T-cell counts and diversity came mostly from newly produced T cells. There were reportedly several hundred expanded graft clones from which alpha-beta T cells came about two months after transplant. Several patients had high TCRbeta diversity at day 60; it came from surviving recipient T cells and thymic progenitors.

Of note for this clonotype: Its antigen is not known.

Unique molecular identifiers were incorporated during preparation of the TCRbeta library. TCRdb redid the calling of the PCR reads with MiXCR, one entry per CDR3 protein. The data contain around 420,000 distinct CDR3 sequences, around 15% of them seen just once; the ten biggest clones take up roughly 27%. J is TRBJ2-1 and V is TRBV2; 16 bases match TRBD2. Sequences were derived from PBMCs, mostly from graft donor cells, sampled 360 days after TCRalphabeta/CD19-depleted stem cell transplant. This receptor was taken from a boy in the first two years of life who had a stem cell transplant for Wiskott-Aldrich syndrome, so the T cells may come from the graft donor. DNA for the CDR3: TGTGCCAGCAGTTGGGGACTAGCGGGGGGGCCTAGATTTAGTGAGCAGTTCTTC. Amino acid sequence: CASSWGLAGGPRFSEQFF.